This entry is about one T cell receptor (beta chain). The table came from immunoSEQ multiplex PCR; TCRdb's copy has only in-frame clones and leaves some out. This sample has 250,000 or so clones, with less than 90% found just once. The sample originates from a study of blood T cell repertoires in COVID-19. The clonotype comes from a woman aged 40 to 49 who had recovered from COVID-19. The specimen was peripheral blood.

Written as DNA, the CDR3 is TGTGCCACCAGCAGAGACCGGGGAAGGCAGCCCCAGCATTTT. Translation: CATSRDRGRQPQHF. The chain has TRBV15 and TRBJ1-5; D is uncertain. The germline V gene encodes CDR1 LNHNV and CDR2 YYDKDF (reference sequence). The CDR3 consists of 14 residues. Trimming shortened V by 0 bases and J by 7 bases, and 10 bases separated the two germline ends.